Below, 25 T cell receptor beta chains from the same sample are listed, as sequenced in a study of T-cell reconstitution after alpha-beta-depleted transplantation in children. Unique molecular identifiers featured in how the TCRbeta library was prepared. TCRdb analysed the PCR reads with MiXCR anew, one entry per CDR3 protein. Altogether about a million distinct CDR3 sequences are present, roughly 29% being singletons, with the ten largest covering over 25%. Source: PBMCs, mostly from graft donor cells, taken 360 days after TCRalphabeta/CD19-depleted stem cell transplant. Receptor source: a boy younger than two who had a stem cell transplant for SCID, so the T cells may come from the graft donor.

The chain is built from TRBV20-1 and TRBJ2-1, with 7 bases lining up with TRBD1. From germline, CDR1 is DFQATT and CDR2 SNEGSKA (reference sequence). V was pared by 6 bases and J by 2 bases, with 7 bases of the junction left unmatched. The CDR3 runs 14 residues. The CDR3 nucleotides read TGCAGTGCCTTCCGGGACAGAACCTACAATGAGCAGTTCTTC. Translating it yields CSAFRDRTYNEQFF.

The J gene is TRBJ2-2, the V gene TRBV9, with 9 bases lining up with TRBD2. CDR3 length: 17 amino acids. After removal of 1 base from V and 1 base from J, the junction contained 5 bases not matched to a gene. Germline loops: CDR1 SGDLS, CDR2 YYNGEE. The chain's CDR3 is CASSVKGLAGNTGELFF. The DNA of the CDR3 is TGTGCCAGCAGCGTAAAGGGACTAGCAGGGAACACCGGGGAGCTGTTTTTT.

V gene TRBV6-2 or TRBV6-3 combines with J gene TRBJ1-2, with D possibly being TRBD1 (5 bases). Trimming pared 4 bases from V and 8 bases from J, leaving 17 bases between. The CDR3 consists of 14 residues. The germline gives CDR1 MNHEY, CDR2 SVGEGT. Here the CDR3 reads CASSSRPQGWGYTF. The CDR3 bases are TGTGCCAGCAGTTCTAGACCCCAGGGTTGGGGCTACACCTTC.

The chain couples TRBV29-1 to TRBJ2-7; D not certain. The germline V and J ends were trimmed by 7 bases and 9 bases, with 19 bases remaining between them. The CDR3 length is 12 residues. Germline V CDR1 and CDR2: SQVTM, ANQGSEA. The CDR3: CSAEDQAWGQYF. The CDR3 bases are TGCAGCGCCGAGGACCAGGCCTGGGGGCAGTACTTC.

The chain couples TRBV7-2 to TRBJ2-7, with D perhaps matching TRBD2 (6 bases). The germline gives CDR1 SGHTA, CDR2 FQGNSA. Trimming shortened V by 7 bases and J by 2 bases, and 15 bases separated the two germline ends. The CDR3 totals 14 residues. In nucleotides, the CDR3 is TGTGCCAGCACCCCGGCGGGACGACCCTACGAGCAGTACTTC. As protein: CASTPAGRPYEQYF.

The rearrangement joins TRBV4-1 to TRBJ1-5; weak D call: TRBD1 (5 bases). CDR1 and CDR2 (germline): MGHRA, YSYEKL. The CDR3 contains 18 residues. With 3 bases removed from V and 2 bases from J, the gap between germline ends came to 20 bases. In nucleotides, the CDR3 is TGCGCCAGCAGCCATGGGGCAGATGAGGGGTCAGGCAATCAGCCCCAGCATTTT. Amino acids: CASSHGADEGSGNQPQHF.

This clonotype appeared a few times. V usage is TRBV6-1 and J usage is TRBJ2-5, with D perhaps TRBD1 or TRBD2 (6 bases each). Trimming removed 7 bases at V and 5 bases at J, with 17 bases between. The CDR3 is 14 amino acids. Germline V CDR1 and CDR2: MNHNS, SASEGT. CDR3 amino acids: CASTHTGAGETQYF. The DNA of the CDR3 is TGTGCCAGCACCCATACGGGGGCCGGGGAGACCCAGTACTTC.

The rearrangement uses TRBV5-1 and TRBJ1-4, with no clear D. From germline, CDR1 is SGHRS and CDR2 YFSETQ. V lost 4 bases and J 0 bases, leaving 13 bases between the germline ends. The CDR3 covers 16 residues. DNA for the CDR3: TGCGCCAGCAGCAAACAGCACTCCACAACTAATGAAAAACTGTTTTTT. Translation: CASSKQHSTTNEKLFF.

The rearrangement uses TRBV4-1 and TRBJ2-3, with D possibly being TRBD2 (7 bases). CDR3 length equals 16 residues. CDR1 and CDR2 from the germline V gene are MGHRA and YSYEKL. Trimming took 4 bases from V and 5 from J, leaving 19 bases between them. The CDR3 region has the DNA TGCGCCAGCAGCCTTAGATCGGGGGGCCGGGGAGATACGCAGTATTTT. It yields the protein CASSLRSGGRGDTQYF.

This clonotype has a count of ten or more. The chain carries TRBV18 and TRBJ1-1, with D unclear. Germline V CDR1 and CDR2: KGHSH, LQKENI. This CDR3 region has 13 residues. The germline V and J ends were trimmed by 8 bases and 2 bases, with 12 bases remaining between them. CDR3 amino acids: CASSPAGNTEAFF. In DNA, the CDR3 is TGTGCCAGCAGTCCAGCCGGAAACACTGAAGCTTTCTTT.

A few counts support this clonotype. The genes are TRBV6-2 or TRBV6-3 and TRBJ2-1, with 10 bases that match TRBD2. The V gene's germline CDR1 is MNHEY and CDR2 SVGEGT. CDR3 length: 15 amino acids. J was trimmed by 7 bases and V by 2 bases; bases with no gene match: 5. DNA for the CDR3: TGTGCCAGCAGTTACAGCGGGGGGGCGGTTAATGAGCAGTTCTTC. Translation gives CASSYSGGAVNEQFF.

There are a few counts of this clonotype. The V and J genes are TRBV12-3 or TRBV12-4 and TRBJ2-5; 7 positions agree with TRBD1. J lost 1 base, V lost 3 bases, and 8 bases had no gene match. The CDR3 runs 16 residues. DNA for the CDR3: TGTGCCAGCAGTTTGTTTTGGGACAGTCCCCAAGAGACCCAGTACTTC. Translating gives CASSLFWDSPQETQYF.

The rearrangement links TRBV7-6 to TRBJ2-5, with TRBD1 matching over 11 bases. The V segment lost 0 bases and the J segment 0 bases; nucleotides outside the gene matches: 3. The length of the CDR3 is 17 residues. CDR1 and CDR2 (germline): SGHVS, FNYEAQ. DNA for the CDR3: TGTGCCAGCAGCTTAGCGGGACAGGGGGAGTACCAAGAGACCCAGTACTTC. Its translation: CASSLAGQGEYQETQYF.

The V gene is TRBV5-1, the J gene TRBJ2-3; 8 bases line up with TRBD2. Germline-derived CDR1 and CDR2 are SGHRS and YFSETQ. The CDR3 length is 15 residues. After removal of 3 bases from V and 4 bases from J, the junction contained 7 bases not matched to a gene. CDR3 sequence (DNA): TGCGCCAGCAGCTCACGGGGGGGCCACTCAGATACGCAGTATTTT. It is translated as CASSSRGGHSDTQYF.

The table lists this clonotype with a few counts. This chain connects TRBV4-1 to TRBJ2-3, with unresolved D. Germline CDR1 is MGHRA and CDR2 is YSYEKL. Trimming took off 9 bases at V and 1 base at J, with 11 bases between the two ends. The CDR3 is 13 amino acids. The CDR3 reads CASKGTGTDTQYF. The CDR3 region has the DNA TGCGCCAGTAAGGGAACGGGCACAGATACGCAGTATTTT.

The CDR3 reads CASSRDIGVEQYF. As DNA, the CDR3 is TGTGCCAGCAGTCGGGACATAGGGGTCGAGCAGTACTTC. The chain employs TRBV12-3 or TRBV12-4 and TRBJ2-7, with D perhaps matching TRBD1 (6 bases). This CDR3 has 13 amino acids. V was cut by 5 bases and J by 6 bases, with 14 bases left in between.

V usage is TRBV6-5 and J usage is TRBJ1-6; the D gene is possibly TRBD1 (5 bases). The V and J ends lost 5 bases and 12 bases respectively, with 20 bases between them. Per the germline V gene, CDR1 is MNHEY and CDR2 is SVGAGI. This CDR3 region has 15 residues. CDR3: CASSRGTKIFEPLHF. The CDR3 DNA is TGTGCCAGCAGTAGGGGAACGAAAATCTTTGAACCCCTCCACTTT.

There are a few counts of this clonotype. The chain uses TRBV7-8 and TRBJ2-7; the D gene is possibly TRBD1 (6 bases). V lost 4 bases and J 3 bases, leaving 19 bases between the germline ends. Germline V gene lookup returns CDR1 SGHVS and CDR2 FQNEAQ. The CDR3 spans 16 residues. CDR3 nucleotides: TGTGCCAGCAGCTACGCTAGTTCGACAGGAATCTACGAGCAGTACTTC. This encodes CASSYASSTGIYEQYF.

This chain links TRBV7-2 with TRBJ2-3, with no clear D. Germline CDR1 is SGHTA and CDR2 is FQGNSA. V was cut by 5 bases and J by 7 bases, with 19 bases left in between. This CDR3 region has 15 residues. CDR3 coding DNA: TGTGCCAGCAGCGCCCACGGCCGCCAGCGCTATACGCAGTATTTT. Protein: CASSAHGRQRYTQYF.

This chain uses TRBV11-1 with TRBJ2-2; 10 nucleotides agree with TRBD1. Trimming took 5 bases from V and 5 from J; bases not matched to a gene: 14. Per the germline V gene, CDR1 is SGHAT and CDR2 is FQDESV (reference sequence). CDR3 length: 18 amino acids. CDR3 residues: CASSLRSPGTGETGELFF. CDR3 bases: TGTGCCAGCAGCCTTCGGAGTCCCGGGACAGGGGAGACCGGGGAGCTGTTTTTT.

The table lists this clonotype with a few counts. V usage is TRBV20-1 and J usage is TRBJ1-1, with D possibly TRBD1 on 6 matching bases. Trimming stripped 4 bases from V and 4 bases from J, with 10 bases between. Germline lookup yields CDR1 DFQATT and CDR2 SNEGSKA (reference sequence). The CDR3 contains 12 residues. CDR3 nucleotide sequence: TGCAGTGCTATGACAGGAAGCACTGAAGCTTTCTTT. Amino acids: CSAMTGSTEAFF.

This clonotype occurred a few times. This sequence joins TRBV12-3 or TRBV12-4 and TRBJ2-5; the D is unclear. The V and J ends lost 2 bases and 3 bases respectively, with 16 bases between them. The CDR3 runs to 16 residues. For the CDR3, the DNA is TGTGCCAGCAGTTTATGGGTCGGACGGTCAGAAGAGACCCAGTACTTC. Translated, it gives CASSLWVGRSEETQYF.

This rearrangement joins TRBV5-1 to TRBJ1-1; 7 positions match TRBD1. Germline V gene lookup returns CDR1 SGHRS and CDR2 YFSETQ. The CDR3 runs 15 residues. Losses at the gene ends were 4 bases for V and 6 bases for J; bases not matched to a gene: 12. This CDR3 reads CASSTDRVRGPEAFF. CDR3 bases: TGCGCCAGCAGCACCGACAGGGTGAGGGGACCTGAAGCTTTCTTT.

This clonotype has only a few counts. CDR3 residues: CASSQGQGSLSGANVLTF. The CDR3 DNA sequence: TGTGCCAGCAGCCAAGGACAGGGAAGCCTGTCTGGGGCCAACGTCCTGACTTTC. This chain connects TRBV14 to TRBJ2-6; 7 nucleotides agree with TRBD1. The CDR3 sequence is 18 residues long. CDR1 is SGHDN, CDR2 FVKESK, per germline. The junction had 7 bases not matched to a gene; V was cut back by 1 base and J by 1 base.

This chain links TRBV12-5 with TRBJ2-5; D is unresolved. Trimming left V 1 base short and J 3 bases short, with 6 bases between. The germline V gene has CDR1 LGHNT and CDR2 FRNRAP. The CDR3 loop spans 13 amino acids. CDR3 protein: CASGLAREETQYF. The CDR3 coding sequence is TGTGCTAGTGGTTTGGCGAGAGAAGAGACCCAGTACTTC.